The rows below give T cell receptor beta chains drawn from one sample of a study of metastatic and nonmetastatic thyroid tumors. TCRdb re-called clones via MiXCR from the PCR reads. The sample has some 93,000 clones, about 13% seen once. Specimen: blood. The origin of the receptors is a female donor with papillary thyroid cancer or a benign thyroid nodule (not recorded which). Some clones in this sample may be carry-over from other donors' samples. The CDR3 runs from the conserved cysteine through the conserved F or W. The order of the fields is clone size, D gene, J gene, V gene, CDR3 protein, CDR3 DNA. A D gene is named only where the DNA matches it firmly. Clone size is given for some rows only: seen once, a few or many times, or a class if the clone is expanded.

many TRBD1 TRBJ1-2 TRBV13 CASSKDRGGYGYTF TGTGCCAGCAGCAAGGACAGGGGCGGCTATGGCTACACCTTC
few - TRBJ2-2 TRBV29-1 CSASRGGTGELFF TGCAGCGCCTCGAGGGGGGGCACCGGGGAGCTGTTTTTT
few TRBD1 TRBJ1-5 TRBV19 CASSLKGQGRQPQHF TGTGCCAGTAGCCTAAAAGGACAGGGAAGGCAGCCCCAGCATTTT
many - TRBJ2-3 TRBV2 CASTVENTQYF TGTGCCAGCACGGTGGAGAATACGCAGTATTTT
many - TRBJ2-5 TRBV20-1 CSARGVMGDPETQYF TGCAGTGCTAGAGGTGTTATGGGGGATCCAGAGACCCAGTACTTC
many TRBD2 TRBJ2-2 TRBV25-1 CASSQLAGVAGELFF TGTGCCAGCAGTCAACTAGCGGGAGTAGCCGGGGAGCTGTTTTTT
- - TRBJ2-1 TRBV10-3 CAARVYNEQFF TGTGCCGCTCGGGTCTACAATGAGCAGTTCTTC
many TRBD1 TRBJ2-3 TRBV6-2/TRBV6-3 CASSYGTGDADTQYF TGTGCCAGCAGTTACGGGACAGGGGATGCAGATACGCAGTATTTT
few - TRBJ1-5 TRBV29-1 CSTAGNLDKPKHF TGCAGCACTGCCGGGAACCTTGATAAGCCCAAGCATTTT
- - TRBJ2-2 TRBV24-1 CAARGKGNTGELFF TGTGCCGCCCGTGGCAAGGGGAATACCGGGGAGCTGTTTTTT
- - TRBJ1-2 TRBV18 CASSRQVEGGYTF TGTGCCAGCTCACGACAGGTGGAAGGTGGCTACACCTTC
many TRBD2 TRBJ2-1 TRBV9 CASSVDGLGAQFF TGTGCCAGCAGCGTAGATGGACTAGGGGCTCAGTTCTTC
many TRBD1 TRBJ2-7 TRBV5-4 CASSLQTGGYEQYF TGTGCCAGCAGCTTGCAAACAGGGGGTTACGAGCAGTACTTC
few - TRBJ1-3 TRBV28 CASFRESGNTIYF TGTGCCAGCTTCCGGGAATCTGGAAACACCATATATTTT
- - TRBJ2-2 TRBV10-3 CAVPLDSPGELFF TGTGCCGTGCCGCTTGATAGCCCCGGGGAGCTGTTTTTT
many - TRBJ2-1 TRBV29-1 CSVSVRGGEQFF TGCAGCGTTTCTGTGCGGGGAGGTGAGCAGTTCTTC